The clone carrying this T cell receptor (beta chain) showed up just a few times. This record belongs to a study of identical twins. The CDR3 consists of 15 residues. With V trimmed by 4 bases and J by 8 bases, 11 bases remained unmatched. Germline V gives CDR1 SGHRS, CDR2 YFSETQ. MiXCR, run by TCRdb on the 5' RACE reads, gives a single entry per CDR3 protein. The sample lists more than 400,000 distinct CDR3 sequences, 13% to 15% seen once, with about 0.47% in the top ten. Another study also made use of these data, one on yellow fever vaccine responses in identical twins.

The sequence derives from a woman under 30 in good health. The rearrangement links TRBV5-1 to TRBJ2-2, with 7 bases matching TRBD1. The sequenced material came from CD4+ T cells sorted from blood. The DNA of the CDR3 is TGCGCCAGCAGCCCTAACCCAGGGGGTGTTGGGGAGCTGTTTTTT. Protein sequence: CASSPNPGGVGELFF.